The 26 T cell receptor beta chains reported below all come from one sample, sequenced in a study of T cells in Graves' hyperthyroidism and ophthalmopathy. Amplification of TCR beta CDR3 regions used RNA as the template. During a first-round RT-PCR of the TCR CDR3, the HTBI primer set was used. MiXCR was run by TCRdb on the multiplex PCR reads, yielding one entry per CDR3 protein. Altogether about 350,000 distinct CDR3 sequences are present, about 18% being singletons, with the ten largest covering roughly a third. The sample consisted of blood. The source is a woman aged 30 to 39 with Graves' hyperthyroidism that later progressed to Graves' ophthalmopathy.

The chain links TRBV28 to TRBJ1-2; D is unclear. The length of the CDR3 is 16 residues. V lost 3 bases and J 0 bases, leaving 14 bases between the germline ends. Per germline, CDR1 MDHEN and CDR2 SYDVKM. CDR3 in DNA: TGTGCCAGCAGTTTGACGGGCAGGCTCCCTAACTATGGCTACACCTTC. This gives the protein CASSLTGRLPNYGYTF.

This clonotype was seen ten or more times. This chain connects TRBV10-3 to TRBJ2-1; 9 bases are a match to TRBD1. V shed 7 bases and J 4 bases; nucleotides not matched to a gene: 8. From germline, CDR1 is ENHRY and CDR2 SYGVKD. The CDR3 runs to 15 residues. The CDR3 DNA follows: TGTGCCATCAAAGACCGGGACAGGGCATACAATGAGCAGTTCTTC. The encoded protein is CAIKDRDRAYNEQFF.

Many counts were recorded for this clonotype. The chain couples TRBV2 to TRBJ1-5, with unresolved D. The CDR3 length is 14 residues. The germline V gene has CDR1 SNHLY and CDR2 FYNNEI. The V end lost 8 bases, the J end lost 0 bases, and 11 bases lay between the germline ends. The CDR3 here is CASERSHSNQPQHF. In DNA, the CDR3 is TGTGCCAGCGAGAGGAGCCATAGCAATCAGCCCCAGCATTTT. Variable domain in full (rest from reference TRBV2 and TRBJ1-5): EPEVTQTPSHQVTQMGQEVILRCVPISNHLYFYWYRQILGQKVEFLVSFYNNEISEKSEIFDDQFSVERPDGSNFTLKIRSTKLEDSAMYFCASERSHSNQPQHFGDGTRLSIL.

This clonotype was counted only a few times. The chain uses TRBV6-1 and TRBJ1-5; TRBD1 is a possible D gene (5 bases). Germline CDR1 reads MNHNS; CDR2 reads SASEGT. The V and J ends lost 6 bases and 2 bases respectively, with 11 bases between them. CDR3 size: 14 residues. The CDR3 DNA sequence: TGTGCCAGCAGACCTGGGGGGGGCAATCAGCCCCAGCATTTT. Protein: CASRPGGGNQPQHF.

This sequence joins TRBV2 and TRBJ2-7; D is undetermined. Germline-derived CDR1 and CDR2 are SNHLY and FYNNEI. Trimming stripped 10 bases from V and 2 bases from J, with 12 bases between. The CDR3 runs to 12 residues. CDR3 nucleotides: TGTGCCATCACGGTCCCGCCCTACGAGCAGTACTTC. It yields the protein CAITVPPYEQYF.

This rearrangement joins TRBV3-1 to TRBJ2-2; 8 bases are shared with TRBD2. Germline V gene lookup returns CDR1 LGHDT and CDR2 YNNKEL (reference sequence). The length of the CDR3 is 17 residues. V was clipped by 4 bases and J by 7 bases; unmatched bases: 14. The CDR3 protein is CASSPISRGVPRGELFF. CDR3 DNA: TGTGCCAGCAGCCCCATTTCGCGGGGGGTACCCCGCGGGGAGCTGTTTTTT.

CDR3 DNA: TGTGCCAGCAGCTTAGACAACACGAACACCGGGGAGCTGTTTTTT. This gives the protein CASSLDNTNTGELFF. The chain employs TRBV7-9 and TRBJ2-2; D gene unclear. Germline loops: CDR1 SEHNR, CDR2 FQNEAQ (reference sequence). The CDR3 is made up of 15 amino acids. With 1 base removed from V and 0 bases from J, the gap between germline ends came to 6 bases.

The chain links TRBV20-1 to TRBJ2-5; D call uncertain. Germline V gene data show CDR1 as DFQATT and CDR2 as SNEGSKA (reference sequence). This CDR3 has 15 amino acids. Between the trimmed V and J ends, which lost 1 base and 3 bases, there was a span of 15 bases. The CDR3 region has the DNA TGCAGTGCTAGAGCAACAAAAACTATAGAAGAGACCCAGTACTTC. Its translation: CSARATKTIEETQYF.

Ten or more counts support this clonotype. The chain joins TRBV2 to TRBJ2-7; D could derive from TRBD1 or TRBD2 (5 bases each). This CDR3 has 14 residues. The V and J ends lost 2 bases and 4 bases respectively, with 12 bases between them. Germline V gene data show CDR1 as SNHLY and CDR2 as FYNNEI. CDR3 residues: CASSEIPGSYEQYF. The CDR3 DNA reads as TGTGCCAGCAGTGAAATCCCAGGGAGTTACGAGCAGTACTTC. The complete variable domain, with remaining parts taken from reference TRBV2 and TRBJ2-7, reads EPEVTQTPSHQVTQMGQEVILRCVPISNHLYFYWYRQILGQKVEFLVSFYNNEISEKSEIFDDQFSVERPDGSNFTLKIRSTKLEDSAMYFCASSEIPGSYEQYFGPGTRLTVT.

This clonotype appeared many times. The chain combines TRBV12-3 or TRBV12-4 with TRBJ2-5; D remains ambiguous. CDR3 length equals 19 residues. V lost 1 base to trimming and J lost 2 bases, with 23 bases between them. The CDR3 reads CASSLVSLFDPVRQETQYF. CDR3 DNA sequence: TGTGCCAGCAGTTTAGTTTCTCTATTCGACCCAGTACGGCAAGAGACCCAGTACTTC.

A few counts support this clonotype. This chain uses TRBV6-1 with TRBJ1-5, with TRBD1 matching 7 bases. Unmatched junction bases numbered 15, after V lost 6 bases and J lost 10 bases. The CDR3 contains 15 residues. From germline, CDR1 is MNHNS and CDR2 SASEGT. CDR3 amino acids: CASRAYRGPGIPQHF. The CDR3 DNA reads TGTGCCAGCAGGGCCTACAGGGGACCGGGTATTCCCCAGCATTTT.

This clonotype was detected many times. The chain has TRBV5-1 and TRBJ2-3; 9 bases map to TRBD1. V was clipped by 4 bases and J by 3 bases; unmatched bases: 3. The length of the CDR3 is 14 residues. CDR1 is SGHRS, CDR2 YFSETQ, per germline. Here the CDR3 reads CASSLQGATDTQYF. DNA for the CDR3: TGCGCCAGCAGCCTACAGGGGGCTACAGATACGCAGTATTTT.

This clonotype was detected once. A much larger clonotype is one base distant, so this may be a read error. V and J are TRBV27 and TRBJ1-6, with 8 bases matching TRBD1. Germline V CDR1 and CDR2: MNHEY, SMNVEV (reference sequence). This CDR3 has 18 residues. Here the CDR3 DNA reads TGTGCCAGCAGTTTACACAGGGGGATCACCTCCTTTAATTCACCCCTCCACTTT. This sequence encodes CASSLHRGITSFNSPLHF.

Ten or more counts support this clonotype. Here the CDR3 reads CSVADRGSTDTQYF. CDR3 nucleotide sequence: TGCAGCGTCGCTGACAGGGGAAGCACAGATACGCAGTATTTT. This chain uses TRBV29-1 with TRBJ2-3, with TRBD1 identical over 8 bases. Trimming took 6 bases from V and 0 from J; bases not matched to a gene: 5. CDR3 length equals 14 residues. Per germline, CDR1 SQVTM and CDR2 ANQGSEA.

This clonotype was found many times. The V and J genes are TRBV12-3 or TRBV12-4 and TRBJ2-5, with 13 bases matching TRBD2. J gave up 1 base and V 6 bases, and 5 bases lay outside the gene matches. The CDR3 covers 16 residues. This CDR3 is CASRQTSGGLQETQYF. CDR3 nucleotides: TGTGCCAGCAGACAGACTAGCGGGGGGCTCCAAGAGACCCAGTACTTC.

This clonotype was seen at least ten times. The chain joins TRBV10-3 to TRBJ2-6; D might be TRBD2 (6 bases). This CDR3 contains 16 residues. CDR1 and CDR2 from the germline V gene are ENHRY and SYGVKD. The germline V and J ends were trimmed by 0 bases and 4 bases, with 10 bases remaining between them. CDR3 loop: CAISESGGRGANVLTF. DNA of the CDR3: TGTGCCATCAGTGAGTCTGGAGGGCGCGGGGCCAACGTCCTGACTTTC.

This clonotype was seen repeatedly, ten times or more. The chain joins TRBV2 to TRBJ1-2, with 10 nucleotides matching TRBD1. Germline V CDR1 and CDR2: SNHLY, FYNNEI. The length of the CDR3 is 14 residues. J was trimmed by 5 bases and V by 5 bases; bases with no gene match: 5. The CDR3 protein is CASSMTGGVYGYTF. The DNA for the CDR3 is TGTGCCAGCAGTATGACAGGGGGCGTTTATGGCTACACCTTC.

This clonotype was picked up many times. The chain employs TRBV24-1 and TRBJ2-5; 7 nucleotides agree with TRBD1. J was trimmed by 5 bases and V by 4 bases; bases with no gene match: 9. The CDR3 is 15 residues long. CDR1 and CDR2 (germline): KGHDR, SFDVKD. CDR3 sequence reads: CATSDLTGRMETQYF. The CDR3 nucleotides read TGTGCCACCAGTGACTTGACAGGGAGAATGGAGACCCAGTACTTC.

In this sample, this clonotype turned up once. V is TRBV9 and J is TRBJ2-1, with D perhaps being TRBD1 or TRBD2 (5 bases each). This CDR3 region has 14 residues. V was pared by 4 bases and J by 6 bases, with 14 bases between. Germline assignment: CDR1 SGDLS and CDR2 YYNGEE. CDR3 sequence reads: CASSFSGTSNEQFF. Here the CDR3 DNA reads TGTGCCAGCAGCTTCTCCGGGACCAGCAATGAGCAGTTCTTC.

The sample holds many counts of this clonotype. This chain joins TRBV3-1 and TRBJ1-1; D not certain. Trimming removed 0 bases from V and 1 base from J, with 9 bases in between. The CDR3 extends over 15 amino acids. Germline CDR1 and CDR2: LGHDT and YNNKEL (reference sequence). CDR3 DNA: TGTGCCAGCAGCCAAGATCATCACGGGAACACTGAAGCTTTCTTT. As protein: CASSQDHHGNTEAFF.

There are many counts of this clonotype. The chain combines TRBV29-1 with TRBJ2-1; TRBD2 aligns across 8 bases. The CDR3 is 15 residues long. With V trimmed by 4 bases and J by 1 base, 6 bases remained unmatched. Per the germline V gene, CDR1 is SQVTM and CDR2 is ANQGSEA. CDR3 amino acids: CSVAGTSGSYNEQFF. CDR3 bases: TGCAGCGTTGCTGGAACTAGCGGTTCCTACAATGAGCAGTTCTTC.

J is TRBJ1-4 and V is TRBV5-4, with D perhaps matching TRBD1 (5 bases). CDR1 is SGHNT, CDR2 YYREEE, per germline (reference sequence). The CDR3 contains 15 residues. V dropped 4 bases and J dropped 0 bases, with 10 bases sitting between them. The CDR3 nucleotides are TGTGCCAGCAGCGTGGGGGGTGCAACTAATGAAAAACTGTTTTTT. It specifies CASSVGGATNEKLFF.

This clonotype appeared many times. This rearrangement joins TRBV20-1 to TRBJ2-7; D unclear. In germline, CDR1 is DFQATT, CDR2 SNEGSKA (reference sequence). V lost 6 bases, J lost 0 bases, and 15 bases lay in between. The CDR3 sequence is 14 residues long. The CDR3 bases are TGCAGTGCCTCTCTCGTGGTCGACTCCTACGAGCAGTACTTC. It encodes CSASLVVDSYEQYF.

This clonotype has only a few counts. The chain combines TRBV28 with TRBJ1-1, with D unresolved. The germline V and J ends were trimmed by 2 bases and 1 base, with 17 bases remaining between them. The CDR3 is 17 amino acids. Germline V lookup: CDR1 MDHEN, CDR2 SYDVKM. The CDR3 spells CASSLNSGGKWNTEAFF. The DNA of the CDR3 is TGTGCCAGCAGTTTAAACTCGGGCGGTAAGTGGAACACTGAAGCTTTCTTT.

Details on this clonotype: A much more abundant neighbour one base away suggests this may be a read error. V gene TRBV30 combines with J gene TRBJ2-7, with 8 nucleotides matching TRBD2. The CDR3 has 15 amino acids. Per the germline V gene, CDR1 is GTSNPN and CDR2 is SVGIG (reference sequence). The CDR3 here is CTWSGVAGPMTEQYF. The CDR3 region has the DNA TGTACCTGGAGTGGTGTAGCGGGACCCATGACCGAGCAGTACTTC.

In its sample, this clonotype was seen a few times. The chain is built from TRBV4-1 and TRBJ2-7; D is ambiguous. There are 15 residues in the CDR3. V was clipped by 1 base and J by 3 bases, with 13 bases between them. CDR1 and CDR2 (germline): MGHRA, YSYEKL. The CDR3 region is CASSQGPDRSYEQYF. CDR3 DNA sequence: TGCGCCAGCAGCCAAGGGCCGGATAGGAGCTACGAGCAGTACTTC.